One and the same sample provided the 18 T cell receptor beta chains below, sequenced in a study of CD8+ T cells in alopecia areata. Combined cutaneous lymph node cells underwent sorting by CD4, CD8alpha, NKG2D, NKG2ACE and additional markers. Reverse transcribed after extraction, RNA yielded cDNA as the sequencing template. Generated by immunoSEQ multiplex PCR, the TCRdb table keeps only in-frame clones and is missing some. The data list approximately 280,000 clones, none observed once; about 1.1% falls to the top ten. Input material: CD4+ T cells sorted from a lymph node. These receptor sequences come from a C3H/HeJ mouse with alopecia areata. The mouse line has the MHC haplotype H2-k.

To note about this clone: The germline and genes are mouse ones. Sequencing ends 4 residues short of the CDR3 end; the germline J gene provides the rest. V and J are TRBV14 and TRBJ2-4; 10 positions match TRBD2. The CDR3 is 18 residues long. J was trimmed by 0 bases and V by 4 bases; bases with no gene match: 11. Looked up from germline, CDR1 is SGHDT and CDR2 is FRDEAV. CDR3 residues: CASSLAPGTGASQNTLYF. The sequenced CDR3 bases are TGTGCCAGCAGTCTAGCCCCCGGGACTGGGGCTAGTCAAAAC. Variable domain in full (rest from reference TRBV14 and TRBJ2-4): EAGVTQSPRYAVLQEGQAVSFWCDPISGHDTLYWYQQPRDQGPQLLVYFRDEAVIDNSQLPSDRFSAVRPKGTNSTLKIQSAKQGDTATYLCASSLAPGTGASQNTLYFGAGTRLSVL.

This clone showed up just a few times. Gene names follow the mouse nomenclature. Read coverage stops 4 residues before the CDR3 terminus; the germline J gene supplies the remainder. The J gene is TRBJ2-1, the V gene TRBV13-3, with D perhaps matching TRBD1 (5 bases). CDR1 is NNHDY and CDR2 is SYVADS in the germline V gene. V lost 0 bases to trimming and J lost 1 base, with 8 bases between them. The CDR3 length is 15 residues. The CDR3 DNA, read in part, is TGTGCCAGCAGTGATGAGGCAGGGAACTATGCT. Amino acid sequence: CASSDEAGNYA. The CDR3 in its entirety is CASSDEAGNYAEQFF.

Regarding this clone: Germline and genes here are mouse. The read halts 4 residues ahead of the CDR3 end, with the missing end drawn from the germline J gene. This chain uses TRBV13-1 with TRBJ2-7; 14 positions match TRBD2. CDR1 NSHNY and CDR2 SYGAGN come from the germline V gene. The CDR3 is 14 residues long. CDR3 sequence: CASSGGLGGHEQYF. CDR3 DNA (partial): TGTGCCAGCAGTGGGGGACTGGGGGGGCAT.

Concerning this clone: The germline and genes are mouse ones. The read falls 4 residues short of the CDR3 end, and the missing part is taken from the germline J gene. The chain carries TRBV13-3 and TRBJ2-1, with TRBD1 matching 8 bases. V lost 3 bases and J lost 4; bases outside the gene matches: 0. From germline, CDR1 is NNHDY and CDR2 SYVADS. The CDR3 sequence is 13 residues long. The covered CDR3 bases are TGTGCCAGCAGTGGGACAGGGTATGCT. Translating gives CASSGTGYA. The full CDR3 is CASSGTGYAEQFF.

To note about this clone: All gene names here are mouse names. The observed sequence ends 3 residues before the CDR3 terminus, with the missing tail filled in from the germline J gene. The V gene is TRBV19, the J gene TRBJ1-6, with a tentative D call TRBD1 (5 bases). TRBJ1-6 is annotated as an ORF whose role is uncertain. CDR1 and CDR2 from the germline V gene are FNHDT and SITEND (reference sequence). The V gene lost 3 bases and the J gene lost 8 bases, with 9 bases spanning the gap. The CDR3 is made up of 13 amino acids. CDR3 DNA (partial): TGTGCCAGCAGTAACCAGGGAGATTCGCCC. This codes for CASSNQGDSP. In full, the CDR3 reads CASSNQGDSPLYF.

Note on this clone: Gene names and germline refer to mouse. The CDR3 DNA, read in part, is TGCACCTGCAGTGCAGATTTTCTGGGGGGTACCTAT. It is translated as CTCSADFLGGTY. The complete CDR3 sequence is CTCSADFLGGTYEQYF. The rearrangement links TRBV1 to TRBJ2-7, with 8 nucleotides matching TRBD2. The read terminates 4 residues ahead of where the CDR3 ends, so the germline J gene completes it. Germline assignment: CDR1 NSQYPW and CDR2 LRSPGD (reference sequence). The junction had 6 bases not matched to a gene; V was cut back by 0 bases and J by 2 bases. The CDR3 totals 16 residues.

The table lists this clone with a few counts. The gene symbols are mouse symbols. The CDR3 is cut off 4 residues early in the read; its end comes from the germline J gene. This chain links TRBV5 with TRBJ2-2; TRBD2 aligns across 10 bases. The germline CDR1 and CDR2 sequences are LGHNA and YNLKQL (reference sequence). Trimming took 2 bases from V and 1 from J; bases not matched to a gene: 4. This CDR3 contains 17 residues. The sequenced CDR3 bases are TGTGCCAGCAGCCAACCAACTGGGGGGGTAAACACCGGG. Its protein product is CASSQPTGGVNTG. The whole CDR3 region reads CASSQPTGGVNTGQLYF.

This clone was counted a few times. Mouse germline and gene names are used. The CDR3 loop is CASRSTGGYEQYF. CDR3 DNA (partial): TGTGCCAGCAGATCGACTGGGGGCTAT. The genes are TRBV19 and TRBJ2-7; 9 bases agree with TRBD2. The CDR3 end is not reached by the read, which stops 4 residues before it; the germline J gene fills it in. CDR1 and CDR2 from the germline V gene are FNHDT and SITEND (reference sequence). The ends lost 5 bases at V and 3 bases at J; junction bases unmatched: 3. CDR3 length equals 13 residues.

This clone was seen only a few times. Germline and genes: mouse. The read is 4 residues too short to cover the CDR3 end, so that end is filled in from the germline J gene. V gene TRBV13-3 combines with J gene TRBJ2-1; TRBD2 matches at 11 bases. The ends lost 6 bases at V and 4 bases at J; junction bases unmatched: 6. The CDR3 loop spans 15 amino acids. Per the germline V gene, CDR1 is NNHDY and CDR2 is SYVADS. CDR3 loop: CASTSGTGGYAEQFF. The sequenced CDR3 bases are TGTGCCAGCACCTCCGGGACTGGGGGATATGCT.

This clone has just a few counts. Any gene name here is a mouse gene name. The read halts 4 residues ahead of the CDR3 end, with the missing end drawn from the germline J gene. The chain has TRBV13-1 and TRBJ1-2; 9 nucleotides line up with TRBD1. The CDR3 has 15 residues. CDR1 is NSHNY, CDR2 SYGAGN, per germline. The V and J ends lost 0 bases and 1 base, in that order; junction bases with no gene match: 1. CDR3: CASSDGTGVNSDYTF. CDR3 bases read: TGTGCCAGCAGTGATGGGACAGGGGTAAACTCC.

This clone was observed a handful of times. The genes and germline here are from mouse. Coverage ceases 4 residues before the CDR3 finishes, and the germline J gene fills in the end. This sample also contains other DNA sequences that code for the same CDR3. This chain joins TRBV1 and TRBJ1-1, with D hard to call. The CDR3 consists of 13 residues. V lost 1 base to trimming and J lost 4 bases, with 7 bases between them. CDR1 is NSQYPW, CDR2 LRSPGD, per germline (reference sequence). The covered CDR3 bases are TGCACCTGCAGTGCAGGGGTTGGCACA. This encodes CTCSAGVGT. The whole CDR3 reads CTCSAGVGTEVFF.

There are a few counts of this clone. The gene names given are mouse names. The identical CDR3 is also encoded by other nucleotide sequences in the sample. The sequenced CDR3 bases are TGTGCTAGCAGTTTGTCCGGGACAGCAAACTCC. Translation gives CASSLSGTANS. The full CDR3 protein reads CASSLSGTANSDYTF. This rearrangement joins TRBV29 to TRBJ1-2; 7 bases agree with TRBD1. Coverage ceases 4 residues before the CDR3 finishes, and the germline J gene fills in the end. CDR3 length: 15 residues. The V gene's germline CDR1 is MSHET and CDR2 SYDVDS. V shed 3 bases, J shed 0 bases, and the junction held 4 bases outside the gene matches.

This clone has more than one count but fewer than ten. The listed genes are named as in mouse. The read halts 4 residues ahead of the CDR3 end, with the missing end drawn from the germline J gene. The chain recombines TRBV13-1 with TRBJ2-1, with D tentatively TRBD1 (5 bases). Trimming pared 0 bases from V and 1 base from J, leaving 8 bases between. Per the germline V gene, CDR1 is NSHNY and CDR2 is SYGAGN. The CDR3 is 15 residues long. CDR3 bases read: TGTGCCAGCAGTGATGCCAGGGAGAACTATGCT. This translates into CASSDARENYA. The CDR3 in its entirety is CASSDARENYAEQFF.

A note on this clone: Germline and genes here are mouse. The read gets to within 4 residues of the CDR3 end, and the germline J gene fills in the rest. This chain connects TRBV1 to TRBJ1-2, with a possible D match to TRBD1 (5 bases). CDR3 length equals 15 residues. CDR1 is NSQYPW, CDR2 LRSPGD, per germline (reference sequence). Trimming left V 0 bases short and J 0 bases short, with 8 bases between. Partial CDR3 DNA: TGCACCTGCAGTGCAGAGAGGACAACAAACTCC. This translates into CTCSAERTTNS. The whole CDR3 is CTCSAERTTNSDYTF.

In its sample, this clone was seen a few times. Mouse names are used for the genes. From the germline J gene comes the end of the CDR3, since the read stops 4 residues before it. The chain carries TRBV13-1 and TRBJ2-7; D gene uncertain. The CDR3 is 13 amino acids. Germline V lookup: CDR1 NSHNY, CDR2 SYGAGN. CDR3 DNA, as far as it was read: TGTGCCAGCAGTGATTCTGACAAGTAT. This sequence encodes CASSDSDKY. The whole CDR3 protein is CASSDSDKYEQYF.

The sample holds a few counts of this clone. Mouse gene names apply. Read sequence stops 4 residues before the CDR3 end, and the germline J gene provides the missing end. Other DNA sequences of this sample code for an identical CDR3. This chain links TRBV13-3 with TRBJ2-7, with 8 bases that match TRBD1. The CDR3 is 13 residues long. The germline gives CDR1 NNHDY, CDR2 SYVADS. This chain's CDR3 is CASSGRGRDEQYF. CDR3 DNA (partial): TGTGCCAGCAGTGGCAGGGGGCGCGAT.

This clone was seen only a few times. All gene names here are mouse names. Sequencing ends 4 residues short of the CDR3 end; the germline J gene provides the rest. The rearrangement links TRBV1 to TRBJ2-1, with 8 bases matching TRBD1. Germline V CDR1 and CDR2: NSQYPW, LRSPGD (reference sequence). CDR3 size: 14 residues. V was clipped by 4 bases and J by 3 bases; unmatched bases: 2. CDR3 amino acids: CTCSGTGFYAEQFF. CDR3 bases read: TGCACCTGCAGTGGGACAGGGTTCTATGCT. Together with reference TRBV1 and TRBJ2-1, the CDR3 gives the full variable domain: VTLLEQNPRWRLVPRGQAVNLRCILKNSQYPWMSWYQQDLQKQLQWLFTLRSPGDKEVKSLPGADYLATRVTDTELRLQVANMSQGRTLYCTCSGTGFYAEQFFGPGTRLTVL.

This clone was seen many times. Any gene name here is a mouse gene name. The read is 4 residues too short to cover the CDR3 end, so that end is filled in from the germline J gene. Within the sample, other DNA sequences also encode this same CDR3. The chain employs TRBV13-1 and TRBJ1-2, with D possibly TRBD1 on 6 matching bases. The germline gives CDR1 NSHNY, CDR2 SYGAGN. Trimming cost V 2 bases and J 0 bases, with 8 bases left between them. The CDR3 loop spans 14 amino acids. Partial CDR3 DNA: TGTGCCAGCAGTGAACAGGGTGCAAACTCC. Translation gives CASSEQGANS. From start to end, the CDR3 is CASSEQGANSDYTF.